This T cell receptor beta chain was retrieved from a study of Graves' ophthalmopathy and Graves' hyperthyroidism. Amplified TCR beta CDR3 regions were obtained using RNA transcripts as template. HTBI primers were used in a first-round RT-PCR, which preceded a second-round multiplex PCR. One entry per CDR3 protein, called by TCRdb with MiXCR from the multiplex PCR reads. Of 1 million to 1.3 million distinct CDR3 sequences listed, approximately 35% are singletons. Study-wide findings and caveats: For predicting ophthalmopathy progression, the model had approximately 70% sensitivity and roughly 77% specificity. The authors also found most expanded thyroid clonotypes above 0.001 frequency in blood. From stable hyperthyroidism, ophthalmopathy was separated by a 13-signature model with just under 90% sensitivity and roughly 84% specificity.

After removal of 6 bases from V and 6 bases from J, the junction contained 8 bases not matched to a gene. Germline values: CDR1 MNHNY, CDR2 SVGAGI (reference sequence). This CDR3 region has 14 residues. Ineligible for inclusion were patients with other autoimmune diseases, uncontrolled infections, pregnancy or lactation. On this clonotype itself: Its antigen is as yet unknown.

The clonotype was recovered from an adult man with Graves' hyperthyroidism. The specimen was peripheral blood or thyroid tissue (not recorded which). The rearrangement links TRBV6-6 to TRBJ1-2; TRBD1 matches at 9 bases. For the CDR3, the DNA is TGTGCCAGCAGCCCAGTGGGGACAGGGAATGGCTACACCTTC. It is translated as CASSPVGTGNGYTF.